This is a list of T cell receptor beta chains from one sample in a study of blood T cell repertoires in COVID-19. Data came from immunoSEQ multiplex PCR; TCRdb stores just in-frame clones and leaves some out. This table has under 350,000 clones, approximately 91% appearing once. The sequenced sample was PBMCs or T cells enriched from blood (not recorded which). These TCRs come from a woman between 40 and 55 years old who had recovered from COVID-19. Each CDR3 is given with its conserved first and last residue. The order of the fields is V gene, J gene, D gene, clone size, CDR3 protein, CDR3 DNA. The D gene is left open where the match is weak. Some rows mark clone size as missing; the rest say once, few, many or name a class of expanded clone.

TRBV11-2,TRBJ2-7,-,once,CASSLVHRAHEQYF,TGTGCCAGCAGCTTAGTCCACAGGGCACACGAGCAGTACTTC
TRBV28,TRBJ1-3,-,-,CASRRQGGSGNTIYF,TGTGCCAGCAGGCGGCAGGGCGGCTCTGGAAACACCATATATTTT
TRBV7-2,TRBJ1-2,TRBD1,-,CASGLTGTSYYGYTF,TGTGCCAGCGGATTGACAGGGACTTCCTACTATGGCTACACCTTC
TRBV30,TRBJ2-7,TRBD1,-,CAWSLDRGPSSSYEQYF,TGTGCCTGGAGTCTGGACAGGGGGCCGTCGAGCTCCTACGAGCAGTACTTC
TRBV11-2,TRBJ1-3,-,-,CASSRGAGANGNTIYF,TGTGCCAGCAGCCGGGGTGCGGGGGCAAATGGAAACACCATATATTTT
TRBV6-6,TRBJ1-4,-,-,CASSYWAATNEKLFF,TGTGCCAGCAGTTACTGGGCAGCAACTAATGAAAAACTGTTTTTT
TRBV6-2/TRBV6-3,TRBJ2-1,TRBD2,-,CASSPGLAGSEQFF,TGTGCCAGCAGCCCGGGACTAGCGGGGAGTGAGCAGTTCTTC
TRBV19,TRBJ1-6,-,-,CASSPYRESPLHF,TGTGCCAGTAGTCCCTACAGGGAATCACCCCTCCACTTT
TRBV7-3,TRBJ2-1,-,-,CASSLDPGLSSYNEQFF,TGTGCCAGCAGCCTAGATCCGGGACTTAGCTCCTACAATGAGCAGTTCTTC
TRBV5-4,TRBJ1-6,-,-,CASSLDFFPEGSPLHF,TGTGCCAGCAGCTTGGACTTCTTTCCCGAGGGTTCACCCCTCCACTTT
TRBV27,TRBJ2-1,TRBD2,-,CASSLIAGVGNEQFF,TGTGCCAGCAGTTTAATAGCGGGGGTGGGGAATGAGCAGTTCTTC
TRBV5-1,TRBJ1-4,TRBD1,-,CASSTGTGREKLFF,TGCGCCAGCAGCACCGGGACAGGGCGAGAAAAACTGTTTTTT
TRBV9,TRBJ2-1,-,-,CASSGLRGGIYNEQFF,TGTGCCAGCAGCGGCCTCAGGGGAGGGATCTACAATGAGCAGTTCTTC
TRBV19,TRBJ1-1,-,-,CASSLRRTWENTEAFF,TGTGCCAGTAGTTTACGCCGGACATGGGAGAACACTGAAGCTTTCTTT
TRBV5-5,TRBJ2-5,TRBD2,-,CASSLGPTSGGVRETQYF,TGTGCCAGCAGCTTGGGCCCGACTAGCGGGGGAGTACGCGAGACCCAGTACTTC
TRBV7-3,TRBJ2-1,TRBD2,-,CASSLTAGVPYNEQFF,TGTGCCAGCAGCTTAACCGCGGGAGTCCCCTACAATGAGCAGTTCTTC
TRBV11-1,TRBJ2-5,-,-,CASSLVARGQRETQYF,TGTGCCAGCAGCTTAGTAGCGCGGGGGCAACGGGAGACCCAGTACTTC
TRBV5-4,TRBJ1-1,-,-,CASSLAGVGMRAFF,TGTGCCAGCAGCTTGGCAGGGGTGGGAATGCGAGCTTTCTTT
TRBV19,TRBJ1-2,-,few,CASSTLDGSYGYTF,TGTGCCAGTAGTACCCTCGACGGGTCATATGGCTACACCTTC
TRBV7-8,TRBJ2-2,-,-,CASSLVGGANTGELFF,TGTGCCAGCAGCTTAGTAGGGGGGGCGAACACCGGGGAGCTGTTTTTT
TRBV7-3,TRBJ2-2,TRBD2,few,CASSSHGGADTGELFF,TGTGCCAGCAGTTCCCACGGGGGGGCAGACACCGGGGAGCTGTTTTTT
TRBV11-2,TRBJ1-1,TRBD1,-,CASSLDYGQGSHTEAFF,TGTGCCAGCAGCTTAGATTACGGACAGGGGTCCCACACTGAAGCTTTCTTT
TRBV2,TRBJ2-7,-,-,CASSGLRADGEQYF,TGTGCCAGCAGTGGGCTCAGGGCCGACGGGGAGCAGTACTTC
TRBV5-1,TRBJ1-5,-,-,CASSLVAGYILSNQPQHF,TGCGCCAGCAGCTTGGTCGCGGGATATATTCTTAGCAATCAGCCCCAGCATTTT
TRBV6-2/TRBV6-3,TRBJ2-1,-,-,CASSLGRLAPYNEQFF,TGTGCCAGCAGCCTAGGGCGGCTAGCGCCCTACAATGAGCAGTTCTTC
TRBV5-1,TRBJ1-1,TRBD1,-,CASSGDRGPGNTEAFF,TGCGCCAGCAGCGGGGACAGGGGTCCAGGGAACACTGAAGCTTTCTTT
TRBV2,TRBJ1-1,-,once,CASSRGLNTEAFF,TGTGCCAGCAGTCGGGGATTGAACACTGAAGCTTTCTTT
TRBV5-1,TRBJ2-1,TRBD1,-,CASSFSTGEDEQFF,TGCGCCAGCAGCTTCTCGACAGGGGAAGATGAGCAGTTCTTC
TRBV5-1,TRBJ1-1,-,-,CASSFETVNTEAFF,TGCGCCAGCAGCTTTGAGACAGTGAACACTGAAGCTTTCTTT
TRBV4-1,TRBJ2-2,TRBD2,-,CASSLAWLAGGTGELFF,TGCGCCAGCAGCCTCGCATGGCTAGCGGGAGGTACCGGGGAGCTGTTTTTT
TRBV19,TRBJ2-2,TRBD2,once,CASTAWGLAGGELFF,TGTGCCAGTACCGCCTGGGGACTAGCGGGCGGGGAGCTGTTTTTT
TRBV6-5,TRBJ1-2,-,-,CASKRWNYGYTF,TGTGCCAGCAAACGGTGGAACTATGGCTACACCTTC
TRBV11-3,TRBJ2-3,-,-,CASSSGVAYTDTQYF,TGTGCCAGCAGCTCCGGAGTAGCGTATACAGATACGCAGTATTTT
TRBV3-1/TRBV3-2,TRBJ2-5,TRBD2,-,CASSQDAGGIQETQYF,TGTGCCAGCAGCCAAGACGCGGGGGGGATTCAAGAGACCCAGTACTTC
TRBV5-1,TRBJ1-1,-,-,CASSLDFRGFAFF,TGCGCCAGCAGCTTGGATTTCAGGGGCTTTGCTTTCTTT
TRBV7-9,TRBJ2-2,TRBD2,-,CASSLRLAGDTGELFF,TGTGCCAGCAGCCTCCGACTAGCGGGAGACACCGGGGAGCTGTTTTTT
TRBV18,TRBJ1-1,-,-,CASSPRGNVRTEAFF,TGTGCCAGCTCACCAAGAGGGAATGTGAGAACTGAAGCTTTCTTT
TRBV2,TRBJ2-7,TRBD1,-,CASSELRTGSYEQYF,TGTGCCAGCAGTGAGTTAAGGACAGGTTCCTACGAGCAGTACTTC
TRBV13,TRBJ1-2,-,-,CASSLRGSEGDPNYGYTF,TGTGCCAGCAGCTTAAGGGGTTCGGAGGGAGACCCTAACTATGGCTACACCTTC
TRBV11-3,TRBJ2-1,-,-,CASSLFGESEQFF,TGTGCCAGCAGCTTATTCGGGGAAAGCGAGCAGTTCTTC
TRBV7-3,TRBJ2-3,TRBD2,-,CASSLTSGGLTDTQYF,TGTGCCAGCAGCCTGACTAGCGGGGGCCTCACAGATACGCAGTATTTT
TRBV7-2,TRBJ2-1,TRBD2,-,CASSLVGSGTYNEQFF,TGTGCCAGCAGCTTAGTGGGTAGCGGGACCTACAATGAGCAGTTCTTC
TRBV5-1,TRBJ1-1,-,-,CASSLDMGGYTEAFF,TGCGCCAGCAGCTTAGATATGGGGGGTTACACTGAAGCTTTCTTT
TRBV9,TRBJ1-2,-,-,CASSAAGRGGYTF,TGTGCCAGCAGCGCGGCGGGCCGGGGGGGCTACACCTTC
TRBV12-5,TRBJ2-1,TRBD2,-,CASGLSLGRGNNEQFF,TGTGCTAGTGGTTTGTCCCTCGGGCGGGGGAACAATGAGCAGTTCTTC
TRBV7-9,TRBJ1-1,-,-,CASSSQGLVTEAFF,TGTGCCAGCAGCTCTCAGGGCCTAGTCACTGAAGCTTTCTTT
TRBV15,TRBJ2-6,TRBD1,-,CATQRQGLPGANVLTF,TGTGCCACCCAGAGACAGGGCCTCCCTGGGGCCAACGTCCTGACTTTC
TRBV6-5,TRBJ1-2,-,-,CASSRGWVGGYTF,TGTGCCAGCAGCAGAGGGTGGGTTGGTGGCTACACCTTC
TRBV10-3,TRBJ2-7,TRBD2,-,CAISVAGAEQYF,TGTGCCATCAGTGTGGCGGGAGCCGAGCAGTACTTC
TRBV7-3,TRBJ1-6,TRBD1,-,CASSLQGVNSPLHF,TGTGCCAGCAGCCTACAGGGGGTTAATTCACCCCTCCACTTT